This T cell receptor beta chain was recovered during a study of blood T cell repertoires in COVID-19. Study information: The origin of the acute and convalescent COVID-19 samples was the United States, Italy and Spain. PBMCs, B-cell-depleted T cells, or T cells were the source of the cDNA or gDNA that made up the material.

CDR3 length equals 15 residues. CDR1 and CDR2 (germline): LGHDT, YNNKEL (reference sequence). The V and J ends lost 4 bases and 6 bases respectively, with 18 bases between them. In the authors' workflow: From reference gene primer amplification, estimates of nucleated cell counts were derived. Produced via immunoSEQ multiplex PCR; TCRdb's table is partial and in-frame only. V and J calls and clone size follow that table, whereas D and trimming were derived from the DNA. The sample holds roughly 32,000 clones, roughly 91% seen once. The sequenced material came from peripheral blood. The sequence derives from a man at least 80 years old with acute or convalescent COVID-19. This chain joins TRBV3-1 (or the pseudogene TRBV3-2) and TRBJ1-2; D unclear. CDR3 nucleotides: TGTGCCAGCAGCCCTCCCGTAAGGGCGGGCCATGGCTACACCTTC. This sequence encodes CASSPPVRAGHGYTF.